This passage covers 20 T cell receptor beta chains from one sample sequenced in a study of OX40 agonist ivuxolimab in advanced cancers. The table came from immunoSEQ multiplex PCR; TCRdb's copy has only in-frame clones and leaves some out. The data hold just over 50,000 clones, with around 77% observed a single time. The sequenced sample was CD4+ or CD8+ T cells sorted from blood, obtained in a trial of the OX40 agonist ivuxolimab. These receptors all come from an adult with an advanced solid tumor such as melanoma, head and neck, liver or kidney cancer.

The rearrangement links TRBV5-1 to TRBJ2-2; D gene unclear. CDR1 and CDR2 from the germline V gene are SGHRS and YFSETQ. CDR3 size: 14 residues. V was cut by 4 bases and J by 5 bases, with 12 bases left in between. The CDR3 protein is CASSTSPGTGELFF. The CDR3 DNA reads TGCGCCAGCAGCACCTCACCTGGGACCGGGGAGCTGTTTTTT.

This chain joins TRBV10-3 and TRBJ2-7, with 7 positions matching TRBD2. Germline CDR1 reads ENHRY; CDR2 reads SYGVKD. V gave up 2 bases and J gave up 4 bases; unmatched junction bases: 8. This CDR3 spans 15 amino acids. The CDR3 reads CAISEGLAAPYEQYF. The CDR3 bases are TGTGCCATCAGTGAGGGTCTAGCGGCCCCTTACGAGCAGTACTTC.

This sequence joins TRBV28 and TRBJ1-2, with 9 bases aligning to TRBD1. CDR1 and CDR2 (germline): MDHEN, SYDVKM. There are 13 residues in the CDR3. J lost 5 bases, V lost 8 bases, and 6 bases had no gene match. CDR3 region: CASGLGTGYGYTF. The CDR3 nucleotides read TGTGCCAGCGGGTTAGGGACAGGGTATGGCTACACCTTC.

This clone was counted only a few times. The rearrangement links TRBV7-9 to TRBJ2-3; TRBD1 agrees at 8 bases. Trimming took 2 bases from V and 3 from J; bases not matched to a gene: 1. The germline V gene encodes CDR1 SEHNR and CDR2 FQNEAQ (reference sequence). There are 14 residues in the CDR3. CDR3 loop: CASSLYRGTDTQYF. CDR3 coding DNA: TGTGCCAGCAGCTTATACAGGGGGACAGATACGCAGTATTTT.

The chain has TRBV7-9 and TRBJ2-2, with D possibly TRBD2 on 7 matching bases. The CDR3 is 14 residues long. V was shortened by 5 bases and J by 6 bases, with 13 bases between the two germline ends. The germline CDR1 and CDR2 sequences are SEHNR and FQNEAQ (reference sequence). CDR3 coding DNA: TGTGCCAGCAGCATCCAGGGGAGGGCCGGGGAGCTGTTTTTT. Translating gives CASSIQGRAGELFF.

This chain uses TRBV18 with TRBJ2-7; 12 bases are shared with TRBD2. This CDR3 is 16 amino acids long. The V segment lost 3 bases and the J segment 0 bases; nucleotides outside the gene matches: 3. CDR1 and CDR2 (germline): KGHSH, LQKENI. The chain's CDR3 is CASSPPGLAGSYEQYF. The CDR3 DNA follows: TGTGCCAGCTCACCCCCGGGACTAGCGGGCTCCTACGAGCAGTACTTC.

This clone was recorded a few times. J is TRBJ1-5 and V is TRBV28; maybe TRBD1 (5 bases). Germline V gene data show CDR1 as MDHEN and CDR2 as SYDVKM. This CDR3 region has 15 residues. V shed 5 bases and J shed 0 bases, with 11 bases lying between them. The CDR3 region is CASSPFQGSNQPQHF. CDR3 sequence (DNA): TGTGCCAGCAGTCCGTTTCAGGGTAGCAATCAGCCCCAGCATTTT.

CDR3 in DNA: TGTGCCAGCAGTGGAGTTTATGAAGCTTTCTTT. Translated, it gives CASSGVYEAFF. V is TRBV25-1 and J is TRBJ1-1; D unclear. The CDR3 has 11 residues. The germline CDR1 and CDR2 sequences are MGHDK and SYGVNS. V was clipped by 4 bases and J by 7 bases, with 7 bases between them.

The chain has TRBV6-6 and TRBJ2-1, with 14 bases fitting TRBD2. Germline CDR1 MNHNY, CDR2 SVGAGI (reference sequence). Trimming cost V 8 bases and J 9 bases; bases outside gene matches: 6. The CDR3 runs to 14 residues. CDR3 region: CASAGLAGEGEQFF. CDR3 coding DNA: TGTGCCAGCGCGGGACTAGCGGGAGAAGGTGAGCAGTTCTTC.

The gene calls are TRBV28 and TRBJ1-1; D is perhaps TRBD1 (6 bases). Trimming left V 6 bases short and J 1 base short, with 12 bases between. CDR1 is MDHEN and CDR2 is SYDVKM in the germline V gene. The CDR3 runs to 14 residues. The CDR3 nucleotides read TGTGCCAGCAGACCCAAAGGGGGGAACACTGAAGCTTTCTTT. Its protein product is CASRPKGGNTEAFF.

CDR3 sequence reads: CAIRATSRGTEAFF. DNA for the CDR3: TGTGCCATCAGAGCCACCTCCAGGGGCACTGAAGCTTTCTTT. The chain couples TRBV10-3 to TRBJ1-1, with TRBD1 as a possible D gene (6 bases). The V end lost 6 bases, the J end lost 4 bases, and 15 bases lay between the germline ends. The CDR3 length is 14 residues. Germline CDR1 ENHRY, CDR2 SYGVKD.

The V gene is TRBV2, the J gene TRBJ1-5; D is perhaps TRBD1 (5 bases). V was clipped by 4 bases and J by 6 bases, with 13 bases between them. Germline CDR1 is SNHLY and CDR2 is FYNNEI. The CDR3 length is 14 residues. Written as DNA, the CDR3 is TGTGCCAGCAGTGGGGGACGGGCTCTTCAGCCCCAGCATTTT. Translating it yields CASSGGRALQPQHF.

About this clone itself: One end of the junction varies from germline; a read error may be responsible. The V gene is TRBV7-7, the J gene TRBJ1-6; 7 bases agree with TRBD1. The V gene's germline CDR1 is SSHAT and CDR2 FNYEAQ (reference sequence). This CDR3 comprises 13 residues. CDR3 nucleotide sequence: TGTGCTAGCAGCCAGACAGGGTCAACACCCCTCCACTTT. This sequence encodes CASSQTGSTPLHF.

The chain employs TRBV7-9 and TRBJ2-3; 8 bases match TRBD1. With 5 bases clipped from V and 3 bases from J, the junction kept 7 bases outside the gene matches. The CDR3 extends over 15 amino acids. Germline V gene sequence: CDR1 SEHNR, CDR2 FQNEAQ (reference sequence). The CDR3 loop reads CASSQGDRKTDTQYF. The CDR3 DNA reads TGTGCCAGCAGCCAAGGGGACAGGAAAACAGATACGCAGTATTTT. Based on the CDR3 plus reference TRBV7-9 and TRBJ2-3, the full variable domain is DTGVSQNPRHKITKRGQNVTFRCDPISEHNRLYWYRQTLGQGPEFLTYFQNEAQLEKSRLLSDRFSAERPKGSFSTLEIQRTEQGDSAMYLCASSQGDRKTDTQYFGPGTRLTVL.

The J gene is TRBJ1-2, the V gene TRBV5-5; no clear D gene. The CDR3 has 14 amino acids. CDR1 and CDR2 (germline): SGHKS, YYEKEE (reference sequence). Trimming removed 3 bases at V and 8 bases at J, with 17 bases between. CDR3 residues: CASSSDLHVLGYTF. DNA for the CDR3: TGTGCCAGCAGCTCAGACTTACACGTACTAGGCTACACCTTC. Full variable domain (remainder filled in from reference TRBV5-5 and TRBJ1-2): DAGVTQSPTHLIKTRGQQVTLRCSPISGHKSVSWYQQVLGQGPQFIFQYYEKEERGRGNFPDRFSARQFPNYSSELNVNALLLGDSALYLCASSSDLHVLGYTFGSGTRLTVV.

The chain combines TRBV2 with TRBJ2-5; D is ambiguous. The CDR3 has 11 amino acids. The V gene lost 8 bases and the J gene lost 0 bases, with 4 bases spanning the gap. Germline V gene data show CDR1 as SNHLY and CDR2 as FYNNEI. CDR3 in amino acids: CASAYQETQYF. CDR3 DNA: TGTGCCAGCGCCTACCAAGAGACCCAGTACTTC.

The chain is built from TRBV6-1 and TRBJ1-5; D uncertain. The V gene's germline CDR1 is MNHNS and CDR2 SASEGT. V lost 4 bases to trimming and J lost 3 bases, with 10 bases between them. CDR3 length: 14 amino acids. The CDR3 loop is CASSVVLNNQPQHF. Written as DNA, the CDR3 is TGTGCCAGCAGTGTCGTTCTGAACAATCAGCCCCAGCATTTT.

The genes are TRBV6-6 and TRBJ1-1, with 9 bases that match TRBD1. This CDR3 has 13 residues. J lost 4 bases, V lost 7 bases, and 4 bases had no gene match. From germline, CDR1 is MNHNY and CDR2 SVGAGI (reference sequence). As DNA, the CDR3 is TGTGCCAGCACCCCGACAGGGGGCACTGAAGCTTTCTTT. Translating it yields CASTPTGGTEAFF.

The rearrangement uses TRBV6-6 and TRBJ1-2; TRBD1 agrees at 8 bases. Germline trimming cut 6 bases from V and 4 bases from J; bases unmatched to any gene: 10. Germline V gives CDR1 MNHNY, CDR2 SVGAGI (reference sequence). CDR3 length equals 15 residues. The CDR3: CASSPSQGGGYGYTF. CDR3 sequence (DNA): TGTGCCAGCAGCCCCTCACAGGGGGGCGGCTATGGCTACACCTTC.

The chain combines TRBV5-4 with TRBJ2-3, with D perhaps matching TRBD1 (6 bases). The V and J ends lost 0 bases and 3 bases respectively, with 8 bases between them. In germline, CDR1 is SGHNT, CDR2 YYREEE (reference sequence). This CDR3 contains 14 residues. CDR3 in amino acids: CASSLETGTDTQYF. The CDR3, as DNA: TGTGCCAGCAGCTTGGAGACAGGAACAGATACGCAGTATTTT.